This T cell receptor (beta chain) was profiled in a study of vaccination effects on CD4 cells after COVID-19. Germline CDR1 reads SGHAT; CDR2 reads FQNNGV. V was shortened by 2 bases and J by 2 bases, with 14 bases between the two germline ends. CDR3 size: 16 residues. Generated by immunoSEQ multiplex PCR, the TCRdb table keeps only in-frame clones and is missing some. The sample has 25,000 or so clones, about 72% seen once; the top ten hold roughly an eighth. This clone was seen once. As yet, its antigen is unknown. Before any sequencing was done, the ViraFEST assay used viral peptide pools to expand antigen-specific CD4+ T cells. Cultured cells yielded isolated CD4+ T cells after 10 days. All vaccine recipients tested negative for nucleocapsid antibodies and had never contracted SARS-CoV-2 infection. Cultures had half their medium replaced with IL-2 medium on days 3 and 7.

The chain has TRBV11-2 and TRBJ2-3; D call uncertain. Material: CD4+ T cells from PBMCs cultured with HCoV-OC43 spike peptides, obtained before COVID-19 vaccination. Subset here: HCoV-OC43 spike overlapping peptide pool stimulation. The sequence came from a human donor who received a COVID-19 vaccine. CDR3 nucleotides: TGTGCCAGCAGCTTACAAAGAAGCCTCTCCACAGATACGCAGTATTTT. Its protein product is CASSLQRSLSTDTQYF.